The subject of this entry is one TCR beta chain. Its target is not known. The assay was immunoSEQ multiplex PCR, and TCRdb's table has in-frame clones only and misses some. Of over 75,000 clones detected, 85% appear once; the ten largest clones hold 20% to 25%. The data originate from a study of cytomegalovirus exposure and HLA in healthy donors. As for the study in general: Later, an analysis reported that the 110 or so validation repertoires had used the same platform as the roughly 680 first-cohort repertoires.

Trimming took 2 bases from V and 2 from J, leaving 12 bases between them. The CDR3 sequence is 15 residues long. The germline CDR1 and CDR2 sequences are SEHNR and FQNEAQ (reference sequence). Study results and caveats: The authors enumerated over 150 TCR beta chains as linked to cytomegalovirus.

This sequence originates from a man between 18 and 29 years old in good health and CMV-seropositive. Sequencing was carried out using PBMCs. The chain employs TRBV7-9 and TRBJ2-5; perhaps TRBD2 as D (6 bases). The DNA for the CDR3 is TGTGCCAGCAGCTTACTCTTCGGGGGTCAAGAGACCCAGTACTTC. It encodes CASSLLFGGQETQYF.